This TCR beta chain appears in the sequencing data of a study of blood T cells in healthy people across ages. Healthy individuals of Caucasian origin from Russia, aged about 6 to 100, served as donors. The authors ran a second PCR of roughly 6 to 11 cycles using a sample-barcoded 5' primer and a J-beta primer mix. Using its own MiXCR run on the 5' RACE reads, TCRdb lists one record per CDR3 protein. The sample contains about 730,000 distinct CDR3 sequences, roughly two fifths of which appear only once. This clonotype showed up just a few times. Sample: blood. This receptor was obtained from a woman aged 55-70 years in good health.

In DNA form, the CDR3 reads TGTGCCAGCAGTTACGGACAGGGCAGAACAGATACGCAGTATTTT. Translated, it gives CASSYGQGRTDTQYF. The chain uses TRBV6-2 or TRBV6-3 and TRBJ2-3; 8 nucleotides line up with TRBD1. The J segment lost 3 bases and the V segment lost 2 bases, leaving 4 bases of the junction unmatched. This CDR3 contains 15 residues. Germline values: CDR1 MNHEY, CDR2 SVGEGT.